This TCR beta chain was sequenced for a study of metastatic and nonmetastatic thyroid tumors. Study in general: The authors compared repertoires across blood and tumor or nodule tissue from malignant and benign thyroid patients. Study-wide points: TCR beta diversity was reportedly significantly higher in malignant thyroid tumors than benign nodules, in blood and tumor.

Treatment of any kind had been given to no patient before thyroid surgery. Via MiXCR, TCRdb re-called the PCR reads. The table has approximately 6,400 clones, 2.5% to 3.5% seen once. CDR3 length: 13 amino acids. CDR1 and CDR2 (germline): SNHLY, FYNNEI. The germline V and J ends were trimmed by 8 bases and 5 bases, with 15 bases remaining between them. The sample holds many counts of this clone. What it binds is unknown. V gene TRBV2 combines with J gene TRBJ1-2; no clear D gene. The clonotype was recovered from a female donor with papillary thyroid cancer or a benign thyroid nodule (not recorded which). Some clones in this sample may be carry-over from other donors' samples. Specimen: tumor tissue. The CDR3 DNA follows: TGTGCCAGCGAACCGGGTCAGTCTTATGGCTACACCTTC. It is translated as CASEPGQSYGYTF. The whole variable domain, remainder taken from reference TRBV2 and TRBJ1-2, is EPEVTQTPSHQVTQMGQEVILRCVPISNHLYFYWYRQILGQKVEFLVSFYNNEISEKSEIFDDQFSVERPDGSNFTLKIRSTKLEDSAMYFCASEPGQSYGYTFGSGTRLTVV.